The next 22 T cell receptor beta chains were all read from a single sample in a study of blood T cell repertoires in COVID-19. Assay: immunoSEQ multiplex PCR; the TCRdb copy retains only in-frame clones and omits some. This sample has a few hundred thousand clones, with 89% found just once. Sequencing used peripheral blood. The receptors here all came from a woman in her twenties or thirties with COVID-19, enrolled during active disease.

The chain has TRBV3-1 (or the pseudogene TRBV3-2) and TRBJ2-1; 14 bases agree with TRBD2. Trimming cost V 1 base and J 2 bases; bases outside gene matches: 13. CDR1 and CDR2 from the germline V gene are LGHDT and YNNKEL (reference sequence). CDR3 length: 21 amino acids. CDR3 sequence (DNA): TGTGCCAGCAGCCAAGCGCCCCCCGGGACTAGCGGGGGAAGGACCTACAATGAGCAGTTCTTC. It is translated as CASSQAPPGTSGGRTYNEQFF.

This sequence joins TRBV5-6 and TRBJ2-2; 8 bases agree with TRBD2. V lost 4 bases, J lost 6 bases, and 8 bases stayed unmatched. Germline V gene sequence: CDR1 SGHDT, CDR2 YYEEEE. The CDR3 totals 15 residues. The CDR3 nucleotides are TGTGCCAGCAGCCGCGGGGGGCTCGGATCCGGGGAGCTGTTTTTT. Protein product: CASSRGGLGSGELFF.

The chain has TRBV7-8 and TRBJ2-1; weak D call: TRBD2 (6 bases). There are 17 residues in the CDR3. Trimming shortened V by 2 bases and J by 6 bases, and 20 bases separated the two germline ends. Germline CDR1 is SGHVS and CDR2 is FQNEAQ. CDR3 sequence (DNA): TGTGCCAGCAGCTTACGAGGGTCGGCGGGAACGGGCAATGAGCAGTTCTTC. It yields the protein CASSLRGSAGTGNEQFF.

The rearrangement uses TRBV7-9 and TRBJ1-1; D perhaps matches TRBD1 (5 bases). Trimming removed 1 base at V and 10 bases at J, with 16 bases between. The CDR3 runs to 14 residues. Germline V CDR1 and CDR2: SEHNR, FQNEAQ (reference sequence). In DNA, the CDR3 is TGTGCCAGCAGCTTAGGCCTAGGGACCGGGGGAGCTTTCTTT. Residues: CASSLGLGTGGAFF.

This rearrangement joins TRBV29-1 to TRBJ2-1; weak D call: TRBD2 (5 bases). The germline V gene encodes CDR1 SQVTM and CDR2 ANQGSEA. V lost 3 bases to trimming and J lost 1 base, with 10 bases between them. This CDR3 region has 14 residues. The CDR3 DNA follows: TGCAGCGTTGACCTGCCGGGGTCCTACAATGAGCAGTTCTTC. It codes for CSVDLPGSYNEQFF.

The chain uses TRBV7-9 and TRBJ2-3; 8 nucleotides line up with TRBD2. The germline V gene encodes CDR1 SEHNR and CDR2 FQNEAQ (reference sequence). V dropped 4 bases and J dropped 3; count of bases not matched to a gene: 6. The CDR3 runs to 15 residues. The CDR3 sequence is CASSSTAGVTDTQYF. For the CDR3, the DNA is TGTGCCAGCAGCTCTACAGCGGGGGTGACAGATACGCAGTATTTT.

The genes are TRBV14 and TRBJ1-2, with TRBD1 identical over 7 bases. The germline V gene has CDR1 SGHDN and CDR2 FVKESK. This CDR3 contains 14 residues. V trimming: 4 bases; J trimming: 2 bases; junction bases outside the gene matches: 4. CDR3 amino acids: CASSLVGGNYGYTF. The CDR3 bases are TGTGCCAGCAGCCTCGTAGGGGGCAACTATGGCTACACCTTC.

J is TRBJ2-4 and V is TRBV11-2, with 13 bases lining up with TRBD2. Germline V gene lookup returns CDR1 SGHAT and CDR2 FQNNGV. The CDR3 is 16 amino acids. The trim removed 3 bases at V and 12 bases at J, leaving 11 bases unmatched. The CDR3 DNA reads TGTGCCAGCAGCTTCCTTAAGGGGACTAGCGGGGAGGATCAGTACTTC. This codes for CASSFLKGTSGEDQYF.

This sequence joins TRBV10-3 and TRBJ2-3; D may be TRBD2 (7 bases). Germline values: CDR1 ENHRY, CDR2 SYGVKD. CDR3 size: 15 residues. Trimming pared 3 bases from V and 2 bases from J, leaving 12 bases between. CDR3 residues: CAISDAGANTDTQYF. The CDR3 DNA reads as TGTGCCATCAGTGACGCGGGGGCGAACACAGATACGCAGTATTTT.

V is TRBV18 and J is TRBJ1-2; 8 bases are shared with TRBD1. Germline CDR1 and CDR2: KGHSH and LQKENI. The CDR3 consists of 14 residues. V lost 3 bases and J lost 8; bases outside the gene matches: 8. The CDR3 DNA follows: TGTGCCAGCTCACCTAACAGGGGGGGCGAGGGCTACACCTTC. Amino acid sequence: CASSPNRGGEGYTF. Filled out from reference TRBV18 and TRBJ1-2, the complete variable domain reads NAGVMQNPRHLVRRRGQEARLRCSPMKGHSHVYWYRQLPEEGLKFMVYLQKENIIDESGMPKERFSAEFPKEGPSILRIQQVVRGDSAAYFCASSPNRGGEGYTFGSGTRLTVV.

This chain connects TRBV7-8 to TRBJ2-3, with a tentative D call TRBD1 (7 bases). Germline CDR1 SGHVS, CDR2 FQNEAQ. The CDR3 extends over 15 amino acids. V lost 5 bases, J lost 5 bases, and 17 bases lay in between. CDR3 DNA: TGTGCCAGCAGCCTAGACGGCAGGGGGGTAGATACGCAGTATTTT. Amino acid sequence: CASSLDGRGVDTQYF.

This CDR3 reads CASSRGTIYYGYTF. Here the CDR3 DNA reads TGTGCCAGCAGCCGAGGGACAATTTATTATGGCTACACCTTC. The V and J genes are TRBV6-2 or TRBV6-3 and TRBJ1-2; D perhaps matches TRBD1 (6 bases). The CDR3 loop spans 14 amino acids. V lost 6 bases and J lost 5, with 16 bases in between. Looked up from germline, CDR1 is MNHEY and CDR2 is SVGEGT.

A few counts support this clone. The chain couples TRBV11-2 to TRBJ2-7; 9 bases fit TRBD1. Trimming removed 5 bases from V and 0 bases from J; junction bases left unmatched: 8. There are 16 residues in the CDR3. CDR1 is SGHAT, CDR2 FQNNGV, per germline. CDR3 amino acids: CASSPGTGRVSYEQYF. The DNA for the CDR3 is TGTGCCAGCAGCCCCGGGACAGGGAGGGTCTCCTACGAGCAGTACTTC.

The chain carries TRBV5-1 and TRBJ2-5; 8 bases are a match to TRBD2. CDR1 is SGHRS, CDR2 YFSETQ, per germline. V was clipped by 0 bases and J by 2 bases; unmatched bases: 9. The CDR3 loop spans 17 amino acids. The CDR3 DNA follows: TGCGCCAGCAGCTTGGGTGTGGGTAGCGGGGTACAAGAGACCCAGTACTTC. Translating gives CASSLGVGSGVQETQYF.

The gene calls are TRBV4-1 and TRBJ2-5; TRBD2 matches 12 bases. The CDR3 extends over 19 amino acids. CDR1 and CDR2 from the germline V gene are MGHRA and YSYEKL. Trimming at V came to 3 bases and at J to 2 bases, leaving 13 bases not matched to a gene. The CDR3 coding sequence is TGCGCCAGCAGCCAGACCGGACTAGCGGGGATGGGGACACAAGAGACCCAGTACTTC. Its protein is CASSQTGLAGMGTQETQYF.

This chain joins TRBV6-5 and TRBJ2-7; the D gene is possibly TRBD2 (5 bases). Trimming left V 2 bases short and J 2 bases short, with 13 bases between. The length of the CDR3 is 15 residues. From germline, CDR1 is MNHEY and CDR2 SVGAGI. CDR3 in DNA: TGTGCCAGCAGTTACGTGGCGGGTAACCCCTACGAGCAGTACTTC. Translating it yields CASSYVAGNPYEQYF.

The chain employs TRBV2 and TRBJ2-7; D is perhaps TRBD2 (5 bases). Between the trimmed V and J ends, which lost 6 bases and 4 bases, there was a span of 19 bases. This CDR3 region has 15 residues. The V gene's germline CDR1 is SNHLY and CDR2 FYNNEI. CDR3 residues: CASSNGITSGYEQYV. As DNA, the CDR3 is TGTGCCAGCAGCAACGGGATCACCTCTGGGTACGAGCAGTACGTC.

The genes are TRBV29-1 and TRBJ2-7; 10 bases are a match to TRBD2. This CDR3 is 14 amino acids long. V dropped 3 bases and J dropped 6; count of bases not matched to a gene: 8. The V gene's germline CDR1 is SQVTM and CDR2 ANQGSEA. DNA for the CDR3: TGCAGCGTTGAGGTAGCGGGGGGAGTGAGCGAGCAGTACTTC. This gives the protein CSVEVAGGVSEQYF.

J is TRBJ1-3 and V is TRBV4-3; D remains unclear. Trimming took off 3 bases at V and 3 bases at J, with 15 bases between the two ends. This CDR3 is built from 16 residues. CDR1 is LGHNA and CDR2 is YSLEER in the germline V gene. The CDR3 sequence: CASSQTSRAGGNTIYF. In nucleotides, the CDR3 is TGCGCCAGCAGCCAGACCTCTCGGGCGGGTGGAAACACCATATATTTT.

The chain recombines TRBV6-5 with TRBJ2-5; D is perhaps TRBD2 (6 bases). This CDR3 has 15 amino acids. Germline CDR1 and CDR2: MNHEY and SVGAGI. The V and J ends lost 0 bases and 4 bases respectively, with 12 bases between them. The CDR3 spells CASSYSGDSPETQYF. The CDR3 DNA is TGTGCCAGCAGTTACTCTGGGGACTCCCCAGAGACCCAGTACTTC.

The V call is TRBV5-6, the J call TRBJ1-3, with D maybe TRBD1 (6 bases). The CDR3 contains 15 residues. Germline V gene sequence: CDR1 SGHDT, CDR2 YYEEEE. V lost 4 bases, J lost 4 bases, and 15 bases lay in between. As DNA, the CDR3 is TGTGCCAGCAGCACGGCAGGGGCAGTAGGAAACACCATATATTTT. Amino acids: CASSTAGAVGNTIYF.

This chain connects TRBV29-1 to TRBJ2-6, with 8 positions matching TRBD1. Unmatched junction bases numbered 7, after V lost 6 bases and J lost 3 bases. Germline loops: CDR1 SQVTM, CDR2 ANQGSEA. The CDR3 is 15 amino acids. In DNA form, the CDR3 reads TGCAGCGTCGACACAGGGGGAAGTGGGGCCAACGTCCTGACTTTC. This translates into CSVDTGGSGANVLTF.